This TCR beta chain emerged from a study of blood T cell repertoires in COVID-19. Background on the study: Spain, Italy and the United States supplied samples that represented acute and convalescent COVID-19. In each case, the material was cDNA or gDNA derived from T cells, B-cell-depleted T cells, or PBMCs.

Enrolled during active infection, Seattle patients were then followed longitudinally. Under the authors' procedure: For nucleated cells, counts were estimated from reference gene primer amplification. Only in-frame clones appear in the TCRdb table, and some are missing; sequencing was by immunoSEQ multiplex PCR. V and J calls plus clone size are reproduced from that table; the DNA served to infer D and trimming. Of some 350,000 clones in the sample, 85% to 90% were seen once. The sample comprised peripheral blood. The TCR sequence derives from a woman between 45 and 60 years old with COVID-19, enrolled during active disease.

CDR3: CASSVVAGGPGSSYNEQFF. The CDR3 DNA reads as TGTGCCAGCAGCGTAGTAGCGGGAGGGCCTGGGAGCTCCTACAATGAGCAGTTCTTC. The chain uses TRBV9 and TRBJ2-1; 11 bases are a match to TRBD2. The CDR3 has 19 amino acids. Per the germline V gene, CDR1 is SGDLS and CDR2 is YYNGEE. V shed 0 bases, J shed 0 bases, and the junction held 8 bases outside the gene matches.